This T cell receptor (beta chain) emerged from a study of cytomegalovirus exposure and HLA in healthy donors (dated by TCRdb to about 2017). General notes on the study: An earlier analysis of several hundred of the donors reported about 250 Gb of sequence data and around 120 million unique TCR beta sequences from approximately 180 million T cells. The study was designed to test whether signatures of past pathogen exposure could be identified by cataloging public T cell receptors. To predict cytomegalovirus infection status, the study combined high-throughput TCR immunosequencing, statistical association of individual TCRs with disease status, and machine learning. The genetic ancestry cluster associated with self-reported Caucasian donors included about 81% of the roughly 400 genotyped donors. On average, around 240,000 unique TCR beta nucleotide sequences were sequenced per donor among 300 to 500 genotyped donors of the cohort, with roughly 18% of those sequences being non-productive. In addition to the first cohort of 650 to 750 subjects, a separate validation cohort of about 120 different subjects was used. Donor age, sex, ethnicity and CMV serostatus were collected together with the repertoire data. To study patterns of TCR occurrence, a later analysis re-analyzed previously published TCR beta repertoires from 666 donors and added high-resolution HLA genotyping. To decide whether each TCR beta V gene segment behaved as functional or pseudogenic, an earlier analysis of some 600 of the donors relied on high-throughput TCR beta sequencing. Both class I and class II loci were covered by HLA typing, at four-digit resolution. A later genetic analysis took genome-wide SNP genotypes for about 55% of the 666 donors and used that subset as a discovery cohort. Using immunosequencing, the study profiled T cell repertoires from about 620 subjects and related those repertoires to cytomegalovirus serostatus. The number of typed donors differed by locus: about 629-630 for A, B, C, DRB1 and DQB1; about 520 for DQA1; over 600 for DPA1; and some 450 for DPB1. Every repertoire in the discovery cohort had been generated on one and the same sequencing platform. In the later analysis, no new phenotypic data were used to find candidate immune exposures; instead, reliance was placed on TCR beta sequences and their occurrence across donors. Roughly 300 gigabases of sequencing data and approximately 93 million unique TCR sequences were included in an early release covering roughly 600 HLA-typed donors. About five DR-DQ haplotypes were handled as single units for association and clustering, since linkage in the cohort was strong.

The cohort consisted of 666 healthy bone marrow donors. Cohort members were all nominally healthy when sampled, although unrecorded immune exposures were likely present. The donor was CMV seronegative and belonged to the group of around 350 seronegative cohort members. Each donor provided a peripheral blood sample, and peripheral blood mononuclear cells were used for TCR beta sequencing. Genomic DNA was extracted from the blood cell samples with the Qiagen DNeasy Blood Extraction Kit. The CDR3 runs 11 amino acids, cysteine and phenylalanine included. Only the CDR3 region is kept as DNA, spanning 33 bases read in frame from base 1. V gives up 6 bases and J gives up 5 bases, and the segment between their germline ends measures 8 bases. From the germline V gene, CDR1 is SGHTA and CDR2 is FQGNSA. What the research found in general, with its limitations: When HLA alleles, especially DR and DQ, strongly co-occurred, TCR associations were difficult to assign to individual alleles. Cytomegalovirus status was reported to be diagnosed by the classifier with high specificity and sensitivity in both the original and validation cohorts. In a later genetic analysis, a missense DCLRE1C variant was associated with V-gene and J-gene trimming of TCR beta chains, and the association was replicated in an independent cohort. The only immune exposure information available for the cohort was CMV serostatus. Compared with the approximately 670-donor mean, donors in an Asian-associated ancestry cluster had fewer N-insertions in productive TCRs, according to a later genetic analysis. Linkage disequilibrium might explain the correlated functional status among segregating V segments, but an unknown experimental factor could not be ruled out. The 87-base-pair reads could not distinguish some IMGT-functional V segments, including TRBV6-2 and TRBV6-3, so those segments were excluded. The sequencing pipeline was judged likely to have produced a cluster of highly shared sequence variants as a technical artifact. In an earlier analysis of about 600 of the donors, most TCR beta V segments appeared in productive rearrangements about 87% or about 30% of the time, broadly matching IMGT annotations. In a later analysis, the rate of TCR association differed among HLA loci, with DRB1 alleles having the most associated TCRs and HLA-C alleles having the fewest. Because HLA typing was missing for some donors at each locus, association tests included only the typed subset. The cohort was sequenced for TCR beta chains only, and without alpha or paired-chain data the features that could be detected were limited. It was suggested by the authors that the approach could potentially be generalized to other disease states and immunological phenotypes. A later analysis associated about 17,000 TCR beta sequences with specific HLA alleles at a false discovery rate of 0.05. Most CMV-associated TCR beta chains appeared to be HLA-restricted in a later analysis, and the HLA associations seemed to be driven largely by CMV exposure. In a later analysis, several top co-occurrence clusters were reported to appear linked to parvovirus B19, influenza, CMV and Epstein-Barr virus. Compared with equally common non-associated chains, HLA-associated TCR beta chains in a later analysis were more clonally expanded and had lower generation probabilities. The earlier analysis of 450 to 700 of the donors excluded fewer than 20 rarely observed V segments, including chromosome 9 orphons, because counts were too low. Most TCR sequences were observed very rarely across donors, whereas some public TCRs were present in many individuals. A further reported finding was that TCR beta sequences accurately predicted the HLA-A and HLA-B alleles for most subjects in the first cohort. The study listed 150 to 200 TCR beta chains as associated with cytomegalovirus. A few of the identified cytomegalovirus-associated TCR beta chains were confirmed in vitro to be specific for cytomegalovirus antigens. Roughly uniform sequencing depth across donors was assumed in presence/absence analyses, although this assumption may not hold.

Preparation of the library involved the immunoSEQ multiplex PCR assay. For the multiplex PCR, a mixture combining 60 forward primers for TCR Vbeta segments and 13 reverse primers for TCR Jbeta segments was used. The CDR3 region of rearranged TCR beta genes was amplified from genomic DNA with a multiplex PCR assay. Amplified TCR beta libraries were sequenced as 87-base-pair reads on the Illumina HiSeq System. In the source study's methods: Across the 500 to 850 repertoires, a later analysis counted approximately 75 million unique TCR beta chains, roughly 11 million of which were shared by at least two donors. To remove PCR and sequencing errors, raw reads were error-corrected and collapsed into unique sequences using a nearest-neighbor algorithm that merged closely related sequences. V, D and J gene segments were assigned by aligning CDR3 sequences to IMGT reference sequences. For a sequence to be retained, at least a six-nucleotide match to both a V gene segment and a J gene segment was required. Rearrangements were called productive when the CDR3 lacked stop codons and stayed in frame with V and J; all others were non-productive. Following IMGT convention, CDR3 was defined as the stretch from the second conserved V-encoded cysteine up to the conserved J-encoded phenylalanine. The earlier analysis of approximately 500 of the donors excluded sequences that lacked an unambiguous match to a single V gene segment. In an earlier analysis of several hundred of the donors, V segments were called functional above 56.7% productive rearrangements and were called segregating when the between-donor standard deviation exceeded 5%. A statistical classification framework was developed to diagnose cytomegalovirus status using the catalog of TCR beta chain sequences. In a later analysis, TCR nucleotide sequences were compared against IMGT/GENE-DB human TR gene sequences so that V and J genes could be assigned. Using the TCRdist pipeline, a later analysis assigned CDR3 sequences along with most-parsimonious VDJ recombination scenarios. In a later analysis, every TCR beta chain was defined by the combination of its CDR3 amino acid sequence and its V-gene family, and reads without a unique V-gene family were dropped. A later analysis removed roughly 590 highly shared, low-generation-probability nucleotide sequences to deal with suspected cross-contamination and a sequencing artifact. A later analysis calculated a clonal expansion index for each public chain from normalized within-repertoire ranks of inferred template counts. A later analysis computed generation probabilities with a VDJ recombination model fitted to out-of-frame rearrangements, and checked the results against IGoR. Hypergeometric tests were used in a later analysis to score TCR-TCR, TCR-HLA and TCR-CMV co-occurrence, with a repertoire-size bias correction applied to the TCR pairs. In a later analysis, false discovery rates were estimated by permuting HLA or CMV assignments 20 times. In a later analysis, co-occurring TCRs were grouped using DBSCAN, and TCRdist sequence similarity was added for clustering within HLA-allele-positive subsets. Repertoires with fewer than 30,000 or more than 120,000 public chains were left out of co-occurrence clustering, as were about 5 repertoires with anomalous nucleotide sharing. Imported from immuneACCESS, the table was reduced by TCRdb to in-frame sequences with V and J called. These copies leave out some clones; in studies compared against another copy, an unresolved V gene accounts for under half, and the cause of the remainder is not known. Clone size and V and J calls were adopted from that table, with D and trimming inferred from the DNA. For this sample the table gives about 150,000 clones, of which approximately 80% were detected only once. The biggest ten clones account for about 3.7% of the sample.

Points on this clone: No antigen is known for it. Base qualities are not at hand, and no much larger clone is one base apart.

This sequence uses TRBV7-2 and TRBJ2-7; TRBD2 is possibly the D segment (5 matching bases). The material sequenced was PBMCs. This clonotype was obtained from a male donor in good health and CMV-seronegative. CDR3 region: CASSGLNEQYF. The DNA is as follows: TGTGCCAGCAGTGGACTCAACGAGCAGTACTTC.